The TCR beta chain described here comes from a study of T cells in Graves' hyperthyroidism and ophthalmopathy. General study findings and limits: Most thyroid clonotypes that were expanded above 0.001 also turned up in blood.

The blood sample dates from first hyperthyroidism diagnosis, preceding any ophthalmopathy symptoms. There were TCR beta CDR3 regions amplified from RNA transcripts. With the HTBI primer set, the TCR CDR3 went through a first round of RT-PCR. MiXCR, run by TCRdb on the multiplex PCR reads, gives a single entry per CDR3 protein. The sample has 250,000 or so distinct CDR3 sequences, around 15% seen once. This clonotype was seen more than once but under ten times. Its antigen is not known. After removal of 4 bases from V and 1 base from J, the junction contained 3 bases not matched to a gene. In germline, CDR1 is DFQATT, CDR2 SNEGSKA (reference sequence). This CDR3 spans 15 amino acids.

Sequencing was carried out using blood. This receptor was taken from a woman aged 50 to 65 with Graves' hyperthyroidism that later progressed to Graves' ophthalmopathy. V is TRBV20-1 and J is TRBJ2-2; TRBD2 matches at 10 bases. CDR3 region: CSATLAGVNTGELFF. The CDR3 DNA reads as TGCAGTGCTACTCTAGCGGGAGTGAACACCGGGGAGCTGTTTTTT.